Shown below are 14 T cell receptor beta chains from a single sample sequenced in a study of blood T cell repertoires in COVID-19. Clones were sequenced by immunoSEQ multiplex PCR, and TCRdb holds only the in-frame ones, with some missing. The table has about 290,000 clones, approximately 86% seen once. What was sequenced was peripheral blood. The receptors come from a woman aged 50 to 65 with active or convalescent COVID-19.

V and J are TRBV18 and TRBJ1-1; TRBD1 might be the D (5 bases). The CDR3 length is 15 residues. Trimming cost V 3 bases and J 3 bases, with 14 bases left between them. Looked up from germline, CDR1 is KGHSH and CDR2 is LQKENI. CDR3 loop: CASSPKGWGDTEAFF. The CDR3 DNA follows: TGTGCCAGCTCACCGAAGGGTTGGGGGGACACTGAAGCTTTCTTT.

J is TRBJ2-3 and V is TRBV6-2 or TRBV6-3; no clear D gene. Trimming removed 2 bases at V and 3 bases at J, with 6 bases between. CDR3 size: 13 residues. From germline, CDR1 is MNHEY and CDR2 SVGEGT. The CDR3 spells CASSYVRTDTQYF. CDR3 DNA sequence: TGTGCCAGCAGTTACGTCAGAACAGATACGCAGTATTTT.

V usage is TRBV19 and J usage is TRBJ2-1, with TRBD2 matching 8 bases. This CDR3 is built from 14 residues. V lost 6 bases to trimming and J lost 9 bases; unmatched junction nucleotides: 10. Germline CDR1 LNHDA, CDR2 SQIVND (reference sequence). CDR3 coding DNA: TGTGCCAGTAGGGGGACTAGTGGGAAAGGTGAGCAGTTCTTC. It yields the protein CASRGTSGKGEQFF.

This sequence joins TRBV5-1 and TRBJ2-1; 9 bases map to TRBD2. The CDR3 consists of 19 residues. Germline CDR1 is SGHRS and CDR2 is YFSETQ. V was clipped by 1 base and J by 8 bases; unmatched bases: 19. This CDR3 is CASSLSLLGSGSAGDEQFF. The CDR3 DNA sequence: TGCGCCAGCAGCTTGTCATTGCTGGGTAGCGGGAGTGCTGGGGATGAGCAGTTCTTC. Complete variable domain (other parts from reference TRBV5-1 and TRBJ2-1): KAGVTQTPRYLIKTRGQQVTLSCSPISGHRSVSWYQQTPGQGLQFLFEYFSETQRNKGNFPGRFSGRQFSNSRSEMNVSTLELGDSALYLCASSLSLLGSGSAGDEQFFGPGTRLTVL.

The genes are TRBV11-2 and TRBJ2-2; 8 bases fit TRBD2. In germline, CDR1 is SGHAT, CDR2 FQNNGV. The CDR3 runs to 19 residues. V shed 4 bases, J shed 5 bases, and the junction held 18 bases outside the gene matches. CDR3 in amino acids: CASSYNVPGIPGGTGELFF. The CDR3 DNA reads TGTGCCAGCAGCTATAACGTCCCGGGAATACCGGGAGGGACCGGGGAGCTGTTTTTT.

The rearrangement links TRBV5-6 to TRBJ1-1; 8 bases agree with TRBD1. The germline V gene encodes CDR1 SGHDT and CDR2 YYEEEE. This CDR3 has 14 amino acids. V gave up 3 bases and J gave up 2 bases; unmatched junction bases: 3. CDR3 region: CASSWTGPNTEAFF. The DNA for the CDR3 is TGTGCCAGCAGCTGGACAGGGCCAAACACTGAAGCTTTCTTT.

The V and J genes are TRBV5-1 and TRBJ2-5; 10 bases are a match to TRBD1. The junction had 5 bases not matched to a gene; V was cut back by 3 bases and J by 3 bases. This CDR3 contains 15 residues. The germline V gene encodes CDR1 SGHRS and CDR2 YFSETQ. This CDR3 is CASSSGTGDEETQYF. CDR3 DNA sequence: TGCGCCAGCAGCTCCGGGACAGGGGACGAAGAGACCCAGTACTTC.

The V call is TRBV6-4, the J call TRBJ2-3, with TRBD1 matching over 7 bases. CDR3 size: 15 residues. V lost 8 bases to trimming and J lost 4 bases; unmatched junction nucleotides: 12. Germline V gene data show CDR1 as MRHNA and CDR2 as SNTAGT. Here the CDR3 reads CASGIYRGLPDTQYF. CDR3 nucleotides: TGTGCCAGCGGGATCTACAGGGGTCTCCCAGATACGCAGTATTTT.

This sequence joins TRBV2 and TRBJ2-7, with 12 bases aligning to TRBD2. Germline values: CDR1 SNHLY, CDR2 FYNNEI. Trimming at V came to 5 bases and at J to 6 bases, leaving 5 bases not matched to a gene. The CDR3 runs 14 residues. For the CDR3, the DNA is TGTGCCAGCAGTCAGACTAGCGGGGGAAGCGAGCAGTACTTC. It specifies CASSQTSGGSEQYF. Variable domain in full (rest from reference TRBV2 and TRBJ2-7): EPEVTQTPSHQVTQMGQEVILRCVPISNHLYFYWYRQILGQKVEFLVSFYNNEISEKSEIFDDQFSVERPDGSNFTLKIRSTKLEDSAMYFCASSQTSGGSEQYFGPGTRLTVT.

The rearrangement links TRBV9 to TRBJ2-7, with 12 bases that match TRBD2. The CDR3 totals 16 residues. The trim removed 4 bases at V and 3 bases at J, leaving 8 bases unmatched. CDR1 is SGDLS, CDR2 YYNGEE, per germline. The DNA for the CDR3 is TGTGCCAGCAGCCCACGAATGACTAGCGGGAGCTACGAGCAGTACTTC. Translated: CASSPRMTSGSYEQYF.

In its sample, this clone was seen a few times. This chain connects TRBV2 to TRBJ1-5; possible D gene TRBD1, 5 bases. The CDR3 spans 13 residues. Germline lookup yields CDR1 SNHLY and CDR2 FYNNEI. The V end lost 6 bases, the J end lost 5 bases, and 11 bases lay between the germline ends. CDR3 protein: CASRVGGHQPQHF. The DNA for the CDR3 is TGTGCCAGCAGGGTCGGGGGTCATCAGCCCCAGCATTTT.

The chain has TRBV19 and TRBJ2-5, with TRBD2 matching 10 bases. The CDR3 covers 16 residues. Germline loops: CDR1 LNHDA, CDR2 SQIVND (reference sequence). With V trimmed by 6 bases and J by 5 bases, 12 bases remained unmatched. CDR3 nucleotide sequence: TGTGCCAGTAGCCCCGCCAGCGGGAGGGCCGCGGAGACCCAGTACTTC. Translated: CASSPASGRAAETQYF.

This clone was counted a few times. The chain has TRBV18 and TRBJ2-1; weak D call: TRBD2 (6 bases). Deletions cut 4 bases from V and 11 bases from J, with 12 bases between. Per germline, CDR1 KGHSH and CDR2 LQKENI. The CDR3 is made up of 12 amino acids. DNA of the CDR3: TGTGCCAGCTCACTAGCGGCGGAGAAGCAGTTCTTC. Translation: CASSLAAEKQFF.

The chain couples TRBV3-1 (or the pseudogene TRBV3-2) to TRBJ2-3; 10 nucleotides agree with TRBD1. Germline-derived CDR1 and CDR2 are LGHDT and YNNKEL (reference sequence). There are 15 residues in the CDR3. The trim removed 5 bases at V and 1 base at J, leaving 3 bases unmatched. This CDR3 is CASSGTGVGTDTQYF. The CDR3 DNA sequence: TGTGCCAGCAGCGGGACAGGGGTCGGCACAGATACGCAGTATTTT.